This T cell receptor (beta chain) was recorded in a study of cytomegalovirus exposure and HLA in healthy donors. The study, taken as a whole, reports: A list of about 180 TCR beta chains associated with cytomegalovirus was given. According to reports, the classifier identified cytomegalovirus status with high specificity and sensitivity.

The donors, nominally healthy at sampling, likely had unrecorded immune exposures. Germline V gives CDR1 MNHNS, CDR2 SASEGT. Unmatched junction bases numbered 3, after V lost 1 base and J lost 4 bases. This CDR3 region has 15 residues. This clone was found once. The target antigen is unknown. The PCR employed 60 Vbeta primers together with 13 Jbeta primers. Here immunoSEQ multiplex PCR was the method, and the copy in TCRdb shows in-frame clones only, minus some. The data hold 100,000 to 150,000 clones, with 82% observed a single time. The receptor was derived from a boy under 10 years old in good health and CMV-seronegative. Input material: PBMCs. This sequence joins TRBV6-1 and TRBJ2-3; 9 bases fit TRBD2. CDR3 sequence: CASSEVIAGADTQYF. DNA for the CDR3: TGTGCCAGCAGTGAAGTAATAGCGGGGGCAGATACGCAGTATTTT.